This entry lists 31 T cell receptor beta chains sequenced from one sample in a study of T cell changes during pregnancy in multiple sclerosis. Produced via immunoSEQ multiplex PCR; TCRdb's table is partial and in-frame only. The data contain roughly 75,000 clones, around 94% of them seen just once; the ten biggest clones take up just under 2%. Specimen: peripheral blood, collected in the third trimester of pregnancy. The receptors were gathered from a female donor in good health, enrolled as a control in a pregnancy study.

The chain combines TRBV2 with TRBJ2-1; D uncertain. From germline, CDR1 is SNHLY and CDR2 FYNNEI. Trimming cost V 5 bases and J 4 bases, with 3 bases left between them. The length of the CDR3 is 11 residues. CDR3 region: CASSLYNEQFF. As DNA, the CDR3 is TGTGCCAGCAGTTTATACAATGAGCAGTTCTTC. Supplemented by reference TRBV2 and TRBJ2-1, the full variable domain reads EPEVTQTPSHQVTQMGQEVILRCVPISNHLYFYWYRQILGQKVEFLVSFYNNEISEKSEIFDDQFSVERPDGSNFTLKIRSTKLEDSAMYFCASSLYNEQFFGPGTRLTVL.

This clone was counted a single time. The rearrangement links TRBV5-5 to TRBJ2-3, with D possibly matching TRBD2 (5 bases). V gave up 4 bases and J gave up 5 bases, with 23 bases separating them. Germline V gives CDR1 SGHKS, CDR2 YYEKEE (reference sequence). The length of the CDR3 is 17 residues. The CDR3 loop reads CASSLSMFSGPEDTQYF. The CDR3 DNA reads as TGTGCCAGCAGCCTTTCGATGTTCAGCGGTCCCGAAGATACGCAGTATTTT.

The chain links TRBV7-9 to TRBJ1-3; D unresolved. Trimming pared 5 bases from V and 4 bases from J, leaving 15 bases between. The CDR3 runs 15 residues. Germline loops: CDR1 SEHNR, CDR2 FQNEAQ (reference sequence). CDR3 region: CASSPTGSIGNTIYF. CDR3 DNA: TGTGCCAGCAGCCCAACGGGGTCTATAGGAAACACCATATATTTT.

The rearrangement links TRBV2 to TRBJ2-5; no definite D call. The DNA matches TRBJ2-7 better at its end, which makes the J call doubtful. This CDR3 comprises 12 residues. Per the germline V gene, CDR1 is SNHLY and CDR2 is FYNNEI. This chain's CDR3 is CASRVDFYEQYF. The DNA for the CDR3 is TGTGCCAGCCGGGTCGACTTCTACGAGCAGTACTTC.

The CDR3 DNA follows: TGTGCCAGCAGCCAGGAGACAGGGGGTGGCTCCTACGAGCAGTACTTC. This gives the protein CASSQETGGGSYEQYF. The chain employs TRBV4-2 and TRBJ2-7; 9 positions agree with TRBD1. The CDR3 loop spans 16 amino acids. CDR1 and CDR2 (germline): LGHNA, YNFKEQ. Germline trimming cut 3 bases from V and 0 bases from J; bases unmatched to any gene: 6.

J is TRBJ1-3 and V is TRBV11-2; 7 nucleotides agree with TRBD1. V lost 1 base, J lost 4 bases, and 7 bases stayed unmatched. Germline V lookup: CDR1 SGHAT, CDR2 FQNNGV. CDR3 length: 16 amino acids. The CDR3 spells CASSLGQGLQGNTIYF. CDR3 nucleotides: TGTGCCAGCAGCTTAGGACAGGGCCTCCAAGGAAACACCATATATTTT.

The chain recombines TRBV13 with TRBJ2-7, with D possibly TRBD1 on 6 matching bases. Looked up from germline, CDR1 is PRHDT and CDR2 is FYEKMQ (reference sequence). CDR3 length: 14 amino acids. Trimming removed 5 bases from V and 3 bases from J, with 14 bases in between. The CDR3 sequence: CASSLQGPDYEQYF. CDR3 nucleotide sequence: TGTGCCAGCAGCCTCCAGGGGCCTGACTACGAGCAGTACTTC.

The J gene is TRBJ2-5, the V gene TRBV2; tentatively, D is TRBD1 (6 bases). CDR3 length equals 13 residues. Deletions cut 6 bases from V and 2 bases from J, with 10 bases between. Looked up from germline, CDR1 is SNHLY and CDR2 is FYNNEI. This CDR3 is CASRADSQETQYF. The DNA of the CDR3 is TGTGCCAGCAGAGCGGACAGTCAAGAGACCCAGTACTTC. Together with reference TRBV2 and TRBJ2-5, the CDR3 gives the full variable domain: EPEVTQTPSHQVTQMGQEVILRCVPISNHLYFYWYRQILGQKVEFLVSFYNNEISEKSEIFDDQFSVERPDGSNFTLKIRSTKLEDSAMYFCASRADSQETQYFGPGTRLLVL.

The sample holds one count of this clone. The chain has TRBV2 and TRBJ2-3; the match to TRBD2 covers 9 bases. With 6 bases clipped from V and 5 bases from J, the junction kept 6 bases outside the gene matches. Germline V gives CDR1 SNHLY, CDR2 FYNNEI. The CDR3 consists of 14 residues. The CDR3 sequence is CASRREGGGDTQYF. The CDR3 nucleotides are TGTGCCAGCAGGCGGGAGGGCGGAGGAGATACGCAGTATTTT.

V and J are TRBV5-6 and TRBJ1-5; D possibly corresponds to TRBD1 (5 bases). This CDR3 has 14 residues. Per the germline V gene, CDR1 is SGHDT and CDR2 is YYEEEE. Trimming took 2 bases from V and 6 from J, leaving 12 bases between them. DNA of the CDR3: TGTGCCAGCAGCTTTACAGGTCAAGGTCAGCCCCAGCATTTT. Translated, it gives CASSFTGQGQPQHF.

The chain has TRBV28 and TRBJ2-5; unclear D gene. In germline, CDR1 is MDHEN, CDR2 SYDVKM. The ends were cut back, 5 bases at V and 5 bases at J, with 18 bases in the middle. CDR3 length equals 15 residues. CDR3 sequence (DNA): TGTGCCAGCAGTATGCCCTCAGGCGCGATGGAGACCCAGTACTTC. It specifies CASSMPSGAMETQYF.

CDR3 DNA sequence: TGCGCCAGCAGCCAAGGGAGGACTAGCGGGAGTCCAGATACGCAGTATTTT. Its translation: CASSQGRTSGSPDTQYF. The V and J genes are TRBV4-3 and TRBJ2-3; 13 bases are a match to TRBD2. CDR1 and CDR2 (germline): LGHNA, YSLEER. The V and J ends lost 1 base and 4 bases, in that order; junction bases with no gene match: 5. There are 17 residues in the CDR3.

V gene TRBV28 combines with J gene TRBJ2-7, with 7 bases lining up with TRBD2. Trimming at V came to 6 bases and at J to 10 bases, leaving 6 bases not matched to a gene. The CDR3 runs 11 residues. Germline loops: CDR1 MDHEN, CDR2 SYDVKM. The CDR3 coding sequence is TGTGCCAGCAGCCACCTAGCGGTACAGTACTTC. It codes for CASSHLAVQYF.

The V and J genes are TRBV28 and TRBJ1-4; D remains ambiguous. V was shortened by 4 bases and J by 7 bases, with 7 bases between the two germline ends. The V gene's germline CDR1 is MDHEN and CDR2 SYDVKM. The length of the CDR3 is 12 residues. Here the CDR3 DNA reads TGTGCCAGCAGTTCGGGAACTGAAAAACTGTTTTTT. It codes for CASSSGTEKLFF.

This chain connects TRBV7-8 to TRBJ1-1; D gene uncertain. Germline V gene lookup returns CDR1 SGHVS and CDR2 FQNEAQ. The V gene lost 1 base and the J gene lost 0 bases, with 9 bases spanning the gap. The CDR3 consists of 15 residues. The CDR3 is CASSLGPEMNTEAFF. The CDR3 nucleotides are TGTGCCAGCAGCTTAGGTCCAGAAATGAACACTGAAGCTTTCTTT.

This sequence joins TRBV6-5 and TRBJ1-5, with TRBD1 matching 8 bases. This CDR3 has 15 amino acids. CDR1 is MNHEY, CDR2 SVGAGI, per germline. V dropped 5 bases and J dropped 3; count of bases not matched to a gene: 6. DNA for the CDR3: TGTGCCAGCAGTAAGACAGGGGTATACAATCAGCCCCAGCATTTT. This translates into CASSKTGVYNQPQHF.

The gene calls are TRBV7-8 and TRBJ1-4; 8 bases are shared with TRBD1. The CDR3 has 15 amino acids. In germline, CDR1 is SGHVS, CDR2 FQNEAQ. Losses at the gene ends were 5 bases for V and 3 bases for J; bases not matched to a gene: 5. DNA of the CDR3: TGTGCCAGCAGCGTCCAGGGGGCGGCTAATGAAAAACTGTTTTTT. This translates into CASSVQGAANEKLFF.

The chain recombines TRBV7-9 with TRBJ2-4; 8 bases agree with TRBD1. J was trimmed by 0 bases and V by 1 base; bases with no gene match: 2. Germline V gene data show CDR1 as SEHNR and CDR2 as FQNEAQ (reference sequence). The CDR3 is 16 residues long. CDR3 DNA sequence: TGTGCCAGCAGCTTAGGACAGGGGATAGCCAAAAACATTCAGTACTTC. It encodes CASSLGQGIAKNIQYF.

This clone was seen more than once but under ten times. V gene TRBV5-1 combines with J gene TRBJ2-1; D unclear. V shed 1 base and J shed 10 bases, with 15 bases lying between them. From germline, CDR1 is SGHRS and CDR2 YFSETQ. This CDR3 spans 14 amino acids. As DNA, the CDR3 is TGCGCCAGCAGCTTGAGCCTAGTGGTAGGCGAGCAGTTCTTC. Amino acids: CASSLSLVVGEQFF. The full variable domain, its missing parts supplied by reference TRBV5-1 and TRBJ2-1, is KAGVTQTPRYLIKTRGQQVTLSCSPISGHRSVSWYQQTPGQGLQFLFEYFSETQRNKGNFPGRFSGRQFSNSRSEMNVSTLELGDSALYLCASSLSLVVGEQFFGPGTRLTVL.

Here the CDR3 reads CASSLPSSDTDTQYF. CDR3 coding DNA: TGCGCCAGCAGCTTGCCTAGCTCCGACACAGATACGCAGTATTTT. The chain employs TRBV5-1 and TRBJ2-3, with D maybe TRBD2 (5 bases). The CDR3 length is 15 residues. The germline V gene has CDR1 SGHRS and CDR2 YFSETQ. V lost 1 base and J lost 2, with 11 bases in between.

By proportion, this clone is medium-sized. The chain recombines TRBV6-5 with TRBJ1-6; D remains unclear. In germline, CDR1 is MNHEY, CDR2 SVGAGI. The CDR3 loop spans 13 amino acids. V lost 2 bases, J lost 9 bases, and 8 bases lay in between. In nucleotides, the CDR3 is TGTGCCAGCAGTTACGAGGGTCTTTCACCCCTCCACTTT. Its translation is CASSYEGLSPLHF.

The gene calls are TRBV7-8 and TRBJ2-3, with 12 bases aligning to TRBD2. The CDR3 spans 17 residues. The V gene's germline CDR1 is SGHVS and CDR2 FQNEAQ. The V and J ends lost 6 bases and 5 bases, in that order; junction bases with no gene match: 12. The CDR3 region is CASRPRLAGALVDTQYF. The CDR3 coding sequence is TGTGCCAGCAGGCCCCGACTAGCGGGGGCATTAGTAGATACGCAGTATTTT.

V and J are TRBV5-1 and TRBJ1-4, with D hard to call. Trimming removed 0 bases from V and 0 bases from J, with 6 bases in between. CDR1 is SGHRS and CDR2 is YFSETQ in the germline V gene. This CDR3 region has 15 residues. CDR3 DNA: TGCGCCAGCAGCTTGGGATCAGCAACTAATGAAAAACTGTTTTTT. Translation gives CASSLGSATNEKLFF.

The J gene is TRBJ2-1, the V gene TRBV7-9; 8 bases align to TRBD2. After removal of 5 bases from V and 0 bases from J, the junction contained 6 bases not matched to a gene. The CDR3 runs 16 residues. CDR1 and CDR2 from the germline V gene are SEHNR and FQNEAQ (reference sequence). The CDR3 is CASSQTSVSSYNEQFF. The CDR3 coding sequence is TGTGCCAGCAGCCAGACTAGCGTTAGCTCCTACAATGAGCAGTTCTTC.

The J gene is TRBJ2-5, the V gene TRBV7-9, with D uncertain. The CDR3 is 13 residues long. From germline, CDR1 is SEHNR and CDR2 FQNEAQ (reference sequence). Trimming left V 1 base short and J 7 bases short, with 10 bases between. CDR3: CASSLDVDATQYF. For the CDR3, the DNA is TGTGCCAGCAGCTTAGATGTAGATGCGACCCAGTACTTC.

This sequence joins TRBV5-1 and TRBJ1-1, with D perhaps TRBD1 (6 bases). Trimming removed 2 bases at V and 1 base at J, with 9 bases between. Germline-derived CDR1 and CDR2 are SGHRS and YFSETQ. The CDR3 length is 14 residues. The CDR3 region has the DNA TGCGCCAGCAGCTTAGACAGGTGGAACACTGAAGCTTTCTTT. As protein: CASSLDRWNTEAFF.

This sequence joins TRBV29-1 and TRBJ1-2; possibly TRBD1 for D (6 bases). Germline-derived CDR1 and CDR2 are SQVTM and ANQGSEA. The CDR3 covers 13 residues. V was clipped by 5 bases and J by 8 bases, with 18 bases between them. CDR3 loop: CSVYTGTPGGYTF. As DNA, the CDR3 is TGCAGCGTTTACACCGGGACACCGGGGGGCTACACCTTC.

This clone has a single count. V usage is TRBV5-1 and J usage is TRBJ2-5; 10 bases agree with TRBD2. Germline CDR1 and CDR2: SGHRS and YFSETQ. Trimming at V came to 1 base and at J to 3 bases, leaving 12 bases not matched to a gene. The CDR3 has 18 amino acids. The chain's CDR3 is CASSLTLAGTPWEETQYF. The CDR3 DNA reads TGCGCCAGCAGCTTGACACTAGCGGGGACCCCCTGGGAAGAGACCCAGTACTTC.

Turning to this clone: A junction boundary mismatches the germline segment, possibly from a read error. The chain is built from TRBV7-3 and TRBJ2-5; D call uncertain. From germline, CDR1 is SGHTA and CDR2 FQGTGA. The CDR3 has 13 residues. CDR3 DNA: TGTGCCAGCAGCCCCAATCTCTCTGGTTCCTTAGACTTC. Its protein is CASSPNLSGSLDF.

This clone appeared a single time. This chain connects TRBV18 to TRBJ2-2, with TRBD2 matching over 14 bases. Germline V CDR1 and CDR2: KGHSH, LQKENI. The CDR3 has 18 amino acids. J gave up 7 bases and V 3 bases, and 10 bases lay outside the gene matches. The CDR3 spells CASSPSAGTSGSSGELFF. DNA for the CDR3: TGTGCCAGCTCACCTAGTGCCGGGACTAGCGGGAGTAGCGGGGAGCTGTTTTTT.

The CDR3 reads CASSNTGTGNTGELFF. The CDR3 coding sequence is TGCGCCAGCAGTAACACCGGGACAGGGAACACCGGGGAGCTGTTTTTT. This chain uses TRBV4-1 with TRBJ2-2; 8 positions match TRBD1. Germline CDR1 reads MGHRA; CDR2 reads YSYEKL. The ends lost 6 bases at V and 1 base at J; junction bases unmatched: 7. The CDR3 is made up of 16 amino acids.